This record looks at one T cell receptor (beta chain) sequence and its context. What it binds is not known. It was with a sample-barcoded 5' primer and a J-beta primer mix that a second PCR of roughly 6 to 11 cycles was run. Each CDR3 protein gets one entry after TCRdb re-called the 5' RACE reads with MiXCR. The sample carries some 670,000 distinct CDR3 sequences, 52% recorded once. Germline values: CDR1 SGDLS, CDR2 YYNGEE. Trimming took off 5 bases at V and 8 bases at J, with 16 bases between the two ends. The CDR3 is 14 amino acids. The data are from a study of blood T cells in healthy people across ages. Study-level results: A strong correlation was seen between TCR beta diversity and naive T cell percentage.

The chain links TRBV9 to TRBJ1-4; D gene uncertain. The sample taken for sequencing was blood. The origin of this receptor is a woman at least 80 years old in good health. This CDR3 reads CASSVRAGGEKLFF. The CDR3 region has the DNA TGTGCCAGCAGTGTACGAGCAGGAGGGGAAAAACTGTTTTTT. Drawing the rest from reference TRBV9 and TRBJ1-4, the complete variable domain is DSGVTQTPKHLITATGQRVTLRCSPRSGDLSVYWYQQSLDQGLQFLIQYYNGEERAKGNILERFSAQQFPDLHSELNLSSLELGDSALYFCASSVRAGGEKLFFGSGTQLSVL.